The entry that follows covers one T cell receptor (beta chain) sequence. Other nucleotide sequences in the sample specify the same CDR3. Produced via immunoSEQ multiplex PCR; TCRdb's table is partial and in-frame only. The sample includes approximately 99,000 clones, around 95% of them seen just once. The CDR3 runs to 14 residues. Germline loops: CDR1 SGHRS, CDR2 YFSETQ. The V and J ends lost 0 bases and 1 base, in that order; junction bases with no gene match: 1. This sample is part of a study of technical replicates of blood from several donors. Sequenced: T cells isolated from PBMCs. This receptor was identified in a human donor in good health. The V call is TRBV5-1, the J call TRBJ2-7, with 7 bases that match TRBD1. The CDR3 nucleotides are TGCGCCAGCAGCTTGGCGACAGGGTCCTACGAGCAGTACTTC. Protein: CASSLATGSYEQYF.